This T cell receptor (beta chain) derives from a study of shared clonotypes between healthy human individuals. With 5 bases removed from V and 3 bases from J, the gap between germline ends came to 13 bases. The CDR3 loop spans 15 amino acids. The germline V gene encodes CDR1 LNHDA and CDR2 SQIVND (reference sequence). Genomic DNA of every subset was divided equally among multiple immunoSEQ plates. How the authors handled the data: Because ImmunoSEQ provided only junction sequences with no quality scores, the filtering differed. The data were produced by immunoSEQ multiplex PCR, yet TCRdb's version contains in-frame clones alone and is incomplete. V, J and clone size are taken as reported in that table, and D and trimming were inferred from the DNA itself. The sample yields 2 million to 2.5 million clones, roughly 93% seen once.

This TCR was recovered from a man younger than 30 in good health. Some clones in this sample may be carry-over from other donors' samples. Sequenced material: naive CD4+ T cells from PBMCs. Sample subset: CD45RA+ positively selected. The chain employs TRBV19 and TRBJ2-2; tentatively, D is TRBD2 (5 bases). The chain's CDR3 is CASSPNLRDTGELFF. The CDR3 nucleotides are TGTGCCAGTAGTCCCAACTTGAGGGACACCGGGGAGCTGTTTTTT.